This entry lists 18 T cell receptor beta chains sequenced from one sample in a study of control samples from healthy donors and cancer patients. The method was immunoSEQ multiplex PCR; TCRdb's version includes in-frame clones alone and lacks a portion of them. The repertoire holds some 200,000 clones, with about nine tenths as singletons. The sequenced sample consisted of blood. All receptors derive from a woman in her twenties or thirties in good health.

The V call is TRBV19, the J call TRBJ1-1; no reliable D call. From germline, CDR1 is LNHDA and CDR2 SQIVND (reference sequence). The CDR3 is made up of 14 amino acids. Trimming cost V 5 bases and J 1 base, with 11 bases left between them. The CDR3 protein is CASSLRTWNTEAFF. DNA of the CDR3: TGTGCCAGTAGTCTCCGGACTTGGAACACTGAAGCTTTCTTT.

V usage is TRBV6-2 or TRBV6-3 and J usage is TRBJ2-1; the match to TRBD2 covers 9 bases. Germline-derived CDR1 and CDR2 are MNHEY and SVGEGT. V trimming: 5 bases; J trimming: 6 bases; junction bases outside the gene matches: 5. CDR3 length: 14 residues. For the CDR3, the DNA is TGTGCCAGCAGTCGCGGGGGGGCTAGCAATGAGCAGTTCTTC. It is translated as CASSRGGASNEQFF.

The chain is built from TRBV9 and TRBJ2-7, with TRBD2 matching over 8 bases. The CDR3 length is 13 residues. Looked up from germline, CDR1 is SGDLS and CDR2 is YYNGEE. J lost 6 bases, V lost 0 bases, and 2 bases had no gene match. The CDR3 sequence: CASSVAGGREQYF. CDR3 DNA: TGTGCCAGCAGCGTAGCGGGGGGGCGCGAGCAGTACTTC.

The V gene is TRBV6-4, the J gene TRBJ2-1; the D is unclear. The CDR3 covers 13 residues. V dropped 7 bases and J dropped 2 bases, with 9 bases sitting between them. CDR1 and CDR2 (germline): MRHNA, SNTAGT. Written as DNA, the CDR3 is TGTGCCAGCATACAGACCACCTACAATGAGCAGTTCTTC. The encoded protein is CASIQTTYNEQFF.

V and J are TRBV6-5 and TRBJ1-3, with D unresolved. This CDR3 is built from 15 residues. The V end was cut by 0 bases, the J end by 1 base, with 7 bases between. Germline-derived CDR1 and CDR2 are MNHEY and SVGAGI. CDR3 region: CASSYSSRSGNTIYF. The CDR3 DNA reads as TGTGCCAGCAGTTACTCGAGCAGGTCTGGAAACACCATATATTTT.

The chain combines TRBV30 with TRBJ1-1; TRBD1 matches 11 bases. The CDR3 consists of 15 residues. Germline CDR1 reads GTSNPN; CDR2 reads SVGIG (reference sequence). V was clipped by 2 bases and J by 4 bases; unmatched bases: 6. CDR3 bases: TGTGCCTGGAGTCTCTCCGGGACAGGGGGCACTGAAGCTTTCTTT. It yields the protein CAWSLSGTGGTEAFF.

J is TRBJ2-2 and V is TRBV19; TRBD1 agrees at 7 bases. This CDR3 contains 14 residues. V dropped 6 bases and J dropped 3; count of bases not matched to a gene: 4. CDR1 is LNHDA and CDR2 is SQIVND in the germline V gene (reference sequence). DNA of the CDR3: TGTGCCAGTAGGGGGACAGAGGACACCGGGGAGCTGTTTTTT. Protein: CASRGTEDTGELFF.

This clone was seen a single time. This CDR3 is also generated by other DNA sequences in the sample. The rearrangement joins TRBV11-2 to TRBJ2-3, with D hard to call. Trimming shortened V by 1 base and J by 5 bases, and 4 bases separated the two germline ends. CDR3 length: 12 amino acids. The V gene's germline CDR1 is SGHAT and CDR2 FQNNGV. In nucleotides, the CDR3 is TGTGCCAGCAGCTTAGGCGGAGATACGCAGTATTTT. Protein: CASSLGGDTQYF.

CDR3 protein: CASSLGVSSGSHEQYF. The CDR3 coding sequence is TGTGCCAGCAGCTTAGGGGTATCTAGCGGGAGCCACGAGCAGTACTTC. The J gene is TRBJ2-7, the V gene TRBV7-6; 10 positions agree with TRBD2. Germline trimming cut 1 base from V and 5 bases from J; bases unmatched to any gene: 8. This CDR3 is 16 amino acids long. In germline, CDR1 is SGHVS, CDR2 FNYEAQ.

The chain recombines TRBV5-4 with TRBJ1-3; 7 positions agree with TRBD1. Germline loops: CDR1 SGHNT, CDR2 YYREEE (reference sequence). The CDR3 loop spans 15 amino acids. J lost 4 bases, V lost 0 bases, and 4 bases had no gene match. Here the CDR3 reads CASSLEGARGNTIYF. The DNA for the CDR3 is TGTGCCAGCAGCTTGGAGGGGGCGCGAGGAAACACCATATATTTT.

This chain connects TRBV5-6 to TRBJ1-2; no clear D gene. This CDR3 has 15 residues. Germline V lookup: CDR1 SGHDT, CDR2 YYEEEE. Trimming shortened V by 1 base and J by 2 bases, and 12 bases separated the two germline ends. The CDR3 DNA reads TGTGCCAGCAGCTTGTTGGGCCGGGAGAACTATGGCTACACCTTC. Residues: CASSLLGRENYGYTF.

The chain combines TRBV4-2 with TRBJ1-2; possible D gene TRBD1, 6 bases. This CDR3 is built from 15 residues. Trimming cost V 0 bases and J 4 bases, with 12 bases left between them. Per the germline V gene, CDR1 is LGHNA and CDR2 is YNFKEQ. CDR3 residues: CASSQDGGAPYGYTF. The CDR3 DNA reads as TGTGCCAGCAGCCAAGATGGGGGGGCCCCCTATGGCTACACCTTC.

Here the CDR3 reads CASSPGGGFEKLFF. CDR3 bases: TGCGCCAGCAGTCCAGGGGGCGGGTTTGAAAAACTGTTTTTT. The rearrangement joins TRBV5-1 to TRBJ1-4; 8 positions match TRBD1. Germline-derived CDR1 and CDR2 are SGHRS and YFSETQ. Losses at the gene ends were 5 bases for V and 7 bases for J; bases not matched to a gene: 7. The CDR3 extends over 14 amino acids.

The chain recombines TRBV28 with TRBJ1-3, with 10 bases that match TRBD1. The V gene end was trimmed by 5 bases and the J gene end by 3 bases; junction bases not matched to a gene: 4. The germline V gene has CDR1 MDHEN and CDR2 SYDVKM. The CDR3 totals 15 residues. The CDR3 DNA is TGTGCCAGCAGTGCCGACAGGGGGCTTGGAAACACCATATATTTT. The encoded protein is CASSADRGLGNTIYF.

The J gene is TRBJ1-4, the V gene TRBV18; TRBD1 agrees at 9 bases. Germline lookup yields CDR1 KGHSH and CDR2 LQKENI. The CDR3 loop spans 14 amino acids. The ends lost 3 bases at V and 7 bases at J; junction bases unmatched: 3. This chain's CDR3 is CASSPRDRVEKLFF. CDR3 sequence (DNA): TGTGCCAGCTCACCCCGGGACAGGGTTGAAAAACTGTTTTTT.

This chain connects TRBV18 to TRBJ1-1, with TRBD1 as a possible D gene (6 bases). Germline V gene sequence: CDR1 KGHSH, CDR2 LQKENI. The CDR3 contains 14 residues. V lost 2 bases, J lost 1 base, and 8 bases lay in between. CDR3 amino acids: CASSPWDKNTEAFF. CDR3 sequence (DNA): TGTGCCAGCTCACCATGGGACAAGAACACTGAAGCTTTCTTT. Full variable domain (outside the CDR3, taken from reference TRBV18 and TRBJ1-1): NAGVMQNPRHLVRRRGQEARLRCSPMKGHSHVYWYRQLPEEGLKFMVYLQKENIIDESGMPKERFSAEFPKEGPSILRIQQVVRGDSAAYFCASSPWDKNTEAFFGQGTRLTVV.

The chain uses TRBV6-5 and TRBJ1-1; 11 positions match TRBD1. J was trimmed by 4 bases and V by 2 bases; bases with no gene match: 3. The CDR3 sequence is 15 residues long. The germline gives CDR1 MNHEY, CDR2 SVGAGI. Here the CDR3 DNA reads TGTGCCAGCAGTTACCGGACAGGGGGCGGCACTGAAGCTTTCTTT. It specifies CASSYRTGGGTEAFF.

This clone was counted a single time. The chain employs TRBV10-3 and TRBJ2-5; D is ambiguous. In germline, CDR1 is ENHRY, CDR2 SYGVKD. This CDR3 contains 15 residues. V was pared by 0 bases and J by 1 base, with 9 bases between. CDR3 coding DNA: TGTGCCATCAGTGAGTCCGACTCACTCCAAGAGACCCAGTACTTC. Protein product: CAISESDSLQETQYF.